This is a list of T cell receptor beta chains from one sample in a study of CD8 T cells in ankylosing spondylitis. One entry per CDR3 protein, called by TCRdb with MiXCR from the 5' RACE reads. The sample lists over 95,000 distinct CDR3 sequences, roughly 8.7% occurring once. The sequenced sample was blood, either unsorted or a sorted T cell fraction (not recorded which). All receptors come from a male donor with ankylosing spondylitis or in good health (not recorded which). Each CDR3 is given with its conserved first and last residue. Fields, in order: CDR3 length, J gene, V gene, D gene, clone size, CDR3 protein, CDR3 DNA. The D gene is left open where the match is weak. Some rows mark clone size as missing; the rest say once, few, many or name a class of expanded clone.

>14|TRBJ2-7|TRBV11-3|NA|many
CASSLYGSDYEQYF
TGTGCCAGCAGCTTATACGGGAGTGATTACGAGCAGTACTTC
>16|TRBJ2-7|TRBV5-1|NA|many
CASSFRVSGTSYEQYF
TGCGCCAGCAGCTTTCGAGTCAGCGGTACCTCCTACGAGCAGTACTTC
>14|TRBJ1-2|TRBV25-1|NA|many
CASSESGGGDGYTF
TGTGCCAGCAGTGAATCTGGGGGAGGGGATGGCTACACCTTC
>14|TRBJ2-5|TRBV11-2|NA|many
CASSKYRGPETQYF
TGTGCCAGCAGTAAATACCGAGGGCCTGAGACCCAGTACTTC
>15|TRBJ1-4|TRBV7-6|TRBD1|many
CASSRRNRGIEKLFF
TGTGCCAGCAGCCGTCGGAACAGGGGTATTGAAAAACTGTTTTTT
>15|TRBJ2-7|TRBV20-1|TRBD2|many
CSARDPSGRVYEQYF
TGCAGTGCTAGAGACCCTAGCGGGAGGGTGTACGAGCAGTACTTC
>14|TRBJ2-7|TRBV18|NA|many
CASSPFGTDYEQYF
TGTGCCAGCTCACCATTCGGGACGGACTACGAGCAGTACTTC
>13|TRBJ1-6|TRBV29-1|TRBD1|NA
CSVATGGHSPLHF
TGCAGCGTCGCCACAGGGGGTCATTCACCCCTCCACTTT
>13|TRBJ2-2|TRBV29-1|NA|many
CSVVLANTGELFF
TGCAGCGTTGTCCTAGCCAACACCGGGGAGCTGTTTTTT
>13|TRBJ1-4|TRBV20-1|NA|many
CSARPYRDEKLFF
TGCAGTGCCCGGCCTTACCGAGATGAAAAACTGTTTTTT
>14|TRBJ2-7|TRBV6-1|TRBD1|many
CASSLNRGNYEQYF
TGTGCCAGCAGCCTCAACAGGGGAAACTACGAGCAGTACTTC
>14|TRBJ2-2|TRBV30|NA|few
CAWSATGRAGELFF
TGTGCCTGGAGTGCCACAGGGAGGGCCGGGGAGCTGTTTTTT
>14|TRBJ2-1|TRBV20-1|NA|many
CSALRGSSYNEQFF
TGCAGTGCTTTACGGGGGAGCTCCTACAATGAGCAGTTCTTC
>16|TRBJ2-3|TRBV5-1|TRBD2|few
CASSLATTSGTDTQYF
TGCGCCAGCAGCTTGGCCACGACTAGCGGCACAGATACGCAGTATTTT
>15|TRBJ2-1|TRBV13|TRBD2|many
CASSLGLAGGGEQFF
TGTGCCAGCAGCTTAGGACTAGCGGGGGGCGGTGAGCAGTTCTTC
>13|TRBJ2-1|TRBV9|NA|many
CASSPRAYNEQFF
TGTGCCAGCAGCCCTCGGGCCTACAATGAGCAGTTCTTC
>14|TRBJ1-5|TRBV12-3/TRBV12-4|TRBD1|many
CASSFPGGGQPQHF
TGTGCCAGCAGTTTCCCAGGGGGTGGGCAGCCCCAGCATTTT
>14|TRBJ2-1|TRBV2|NA|many
CASRSDSTYNEQFF
TGTGCCAGCAGGAGCGACAGTACCTACAATGAGCAGTTCTTC
>13|TRBJ2-1|TRBV19|NA|many
CASSIPSENEQFF
TGTGCCAGTAGTATACCATCAGAAAATGAGCAGTTCTTC
>14|TRBJ2-5|TRBV7-2|TRBD1|many
CASRTWTGVETQYF
TGTGCCAGCAGGACCTGGACAGGGGTTGAGACCCAGTACTTC
>13|TRBJ2-7|TRBV7-6|NA|many
CASSFRGSYEQYF
TGTGCCAGCAGCTTCAGGGGATCCTACGAGCAGTACTTC
>15|TRBJ1-1|TRBV6-1|TRBD1|NA
CASRTIRQGAAEAFF
TGTGCCAGCAGGACAATCCGACAGGGGGCCGCTGAAGCTTTCTTT
>13|TRBJ2-1|TRBV11-3|NA|NA
CASSLDRGGEQFF
TGTGCCAGCAGCTTAGACAGGGGTGGGGAGCAGTTCTTC
>14|TRBJ1-6|TRBV5-1|NA|few
CASSLGQSNSPLHF
TGCGCCAGCAGCTTAGGACAGTCCAATTCACCCCTCCACTTT
>14|TRBJ2-7|TRBV5-5|NA|many
CASSLSWDWNQQYF
TGTGCCAGCAGCTTGTCATGGGACTGGAACCAGCAGTACTTC
>16|TRBJ2-1|TRBV19|NA|many
CASSISLDRFNNEQFF
TGTGCCAGTAGTATATCGTTGGACAGATTTAACAATGAGCAGTTCTTC
>18|TRBJ2-2|TRBV9|NA|many
CASSVDNGRGANTGELFF
TGTGCCAGCAGCGTAGATAATGGGAGGGGGGCGAACACCGGGGAGCTGTTTTTT
>12|TRBJ1-2|TRBV7-2|NA|few
CASSSRYYGYTF
TGTGCCAGCAGCTCCCGTTACTATGGCTACACCTTC
>14|TRBJ1-4|TRBV7-8|NA|many
CASSLEGDPGRLFF
TGTGCCAGCAGCTTAGAAGGCGACCCCGGTCGACTGTTTTTT
>14|TRBJ2-7|TRBV4-3|NA|many
CASSQDLWGYEQYF
TGCGCCAGCAGCCAAGATCTTTGGGGCTACGAGCAGTACTTC
>16|TRBJ2-6|TRBV29-1|TRBD1|many
CSVEDRARPGANVLTF
TGCAGCGTCGAGGACAGGGCCCGACCTGGGGCCAACGTCCTGACTTTC
>13|TRBJ2-5|TRBV7-6|TRBD1|NA
CASSQDRVQTQYF
TGTGCCAGCAGCCAGGACAGGGTGCAGACCCAGTACTTC
>13|TRBJ2-2|TRBV15|NA|many
CATSRSNFRELFF
TGTGCCACCAGCAGATCAAATTTCAGGGAGCTGTTTTTT
>17|TRBJ1-2|TRBV7-2|TRBD1|many
CASSPRTGEPIDYGYTF
TGTGCCAGCAGCCCTAGGACAGGGGAGCCGATTGACTATGGCTACACCTTC
>15|TRBJ1-5|TRBV7-8|NA|many
CASSLGVHSYQPQHF
TGTGCCAGCAGCTTAGGGGTGCATTCCTATCAGCCCCAGCATTTT
>16|TRBJ1-6|TRBV11-1|NA|NA
CASSSDRNAYNSPLHF
TGTGCCAGCAGCTCCGACCGGAACGCCTATAATTCACCCCTCCACTTT
>14|TRBJ2-5|TRBV10-3|NA|many
CAISEKSYQETQYF
TGTGCCATCAGTGAGAAATCGTACCAAGAGACCCAGTACTTC
>14|TRBJ2-1|TRBV11-2|NA|many
CASSLSSIYNEQFF
TGTGCCAGCAGCTTAAGTTCGATTTACAATGAGCAGTTCTTC
>13|TRBJ1-1|TRBV2|NA|many
CASSQGLNTEAFF
TGTGCCAGCAGTCAGGGCCTGAACACTGAAGCTTTCTTT
>12|TRBJ2-2|TRBV12-5|NA|NA
CASGFPLGELFF
TGTGCTAGTGGTTTCCCCCTCGGGGAGCTGTTTTTT
>14|TRBJ1-5|TRBV5-1|TRBD1|many
CASSPGTGVQPQHF
TGCGCCAGCAGCCCCGGGACAGGGGTTCAGCCCCAGCATTTT
>13|TRBJ2-5|TRBV2|NA|many
CASSERPRGTQYF
TGTGCCAGCAGTGAAAGGCCGCGGGGGACCCAGTACTTC
>13|TRBJ2-6|TRBV2|NA|many
CASKDSGANVLTF
TGTGCCAGCAAGGACTCTGGGGCCAACGTCCTGACTTTC